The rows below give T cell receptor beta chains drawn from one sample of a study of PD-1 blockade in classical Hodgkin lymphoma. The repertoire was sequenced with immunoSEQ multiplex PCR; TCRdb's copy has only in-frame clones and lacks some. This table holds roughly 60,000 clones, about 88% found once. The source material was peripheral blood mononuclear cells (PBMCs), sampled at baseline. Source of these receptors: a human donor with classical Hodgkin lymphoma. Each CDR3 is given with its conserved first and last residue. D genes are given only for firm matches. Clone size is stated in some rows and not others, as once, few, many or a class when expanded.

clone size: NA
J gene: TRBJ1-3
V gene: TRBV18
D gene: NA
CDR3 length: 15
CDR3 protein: CASSPRQSSGNTIYF
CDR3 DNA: TGTGCCAGCTCACCACGGCAGAGCTCTGGAAACACCATATATTTT

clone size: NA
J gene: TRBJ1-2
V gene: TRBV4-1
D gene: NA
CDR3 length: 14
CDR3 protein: CASSQPLQRPGYTF
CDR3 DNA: TGCGCCAGCAGCCAACCTCTCCAGAGGCCCGGCTACACCTTC

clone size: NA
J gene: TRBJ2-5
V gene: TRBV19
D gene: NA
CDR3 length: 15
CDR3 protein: CASSFLGGTQETQYF
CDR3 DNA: TGTGCCAGTTCCTTTCTAGGGGGGACACAAGAGACCCAGTACTTC

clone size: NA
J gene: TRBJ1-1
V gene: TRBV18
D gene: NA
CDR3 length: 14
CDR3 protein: CARLPGGRGTEAFF
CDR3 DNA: TGTGCCAGACTTCCGGGGGGCAGGGGTACTGAAGCTTTCTTT

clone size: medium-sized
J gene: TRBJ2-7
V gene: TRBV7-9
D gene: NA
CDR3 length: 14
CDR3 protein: CASSLDSLSYEQYF
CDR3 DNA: TGTGCCAGCAGCTTAGACAGCCTCTCCTACGAGCAGTACTTC

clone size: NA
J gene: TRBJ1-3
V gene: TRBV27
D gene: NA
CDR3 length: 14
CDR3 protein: CASSFAGEGNTIYF
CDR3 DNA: TGTGCCAGCAGTTTTGCAGGGGAAGGAAACACCATATATTTT

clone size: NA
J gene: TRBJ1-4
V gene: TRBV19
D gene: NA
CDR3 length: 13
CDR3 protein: CASSISVTGTLFF
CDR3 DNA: TGTGCCAGTAGTATAAGCGTCACCGGGACCTTGTTTTTT

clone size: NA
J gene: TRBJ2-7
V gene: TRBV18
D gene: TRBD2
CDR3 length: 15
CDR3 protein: CASSPGLAGAREQYF
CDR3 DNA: TGTGCCAGCTCACCGGGACTAGCGGGAGCGAGAGAGCAGTACTTC

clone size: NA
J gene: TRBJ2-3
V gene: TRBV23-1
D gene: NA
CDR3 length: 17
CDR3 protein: CASSQSSGEISTDTQYF
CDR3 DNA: TGCGCCAGCAGTCAATCGAGCGGTGAGATAAGCACAGATACGCAGTATTTT

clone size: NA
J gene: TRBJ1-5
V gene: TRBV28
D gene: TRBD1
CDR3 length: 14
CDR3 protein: CASSWGQNNQPQHF
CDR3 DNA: TGTGCCAGCAGTTGGGGACAGAACAATCAGCCCCAGCATTTT

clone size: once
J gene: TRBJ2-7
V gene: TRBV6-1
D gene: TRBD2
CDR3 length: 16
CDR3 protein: CASSEHRAGEGYEQYF
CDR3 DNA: TGTGCCAGCAGTGAACATCGCGCGGGAGAAGGCTACGAGCAGTACTTC

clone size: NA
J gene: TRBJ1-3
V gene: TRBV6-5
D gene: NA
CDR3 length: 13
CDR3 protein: CASQRASGNTIYF
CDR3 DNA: TGTGCCAGTCAGCGGGCCTCTGGAAACACCATATATTTT

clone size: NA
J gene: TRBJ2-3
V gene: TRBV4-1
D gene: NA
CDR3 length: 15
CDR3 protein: CASSQDPSGTDTQYF
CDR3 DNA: TGCGCCAGCAGCCAAGACCCGAGTGGGACAGATACGCAGTATTTT

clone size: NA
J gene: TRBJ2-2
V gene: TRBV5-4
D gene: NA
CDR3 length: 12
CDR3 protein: CASSPVRGELFF
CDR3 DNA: TGTGCCAGCAGTCCAGTACGCGGGGAGCTGTTTTTT

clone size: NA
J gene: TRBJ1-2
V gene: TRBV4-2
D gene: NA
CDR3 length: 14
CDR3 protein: CASSQGEWTNGYTF
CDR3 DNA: TGTGCCAGCAGCCAAGGGGAGTGGACCAATGGCTACACCTTC

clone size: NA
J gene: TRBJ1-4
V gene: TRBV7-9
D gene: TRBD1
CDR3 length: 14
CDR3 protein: CASSYTGGSEKLFF
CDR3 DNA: TGTGCCAGCAGCTACACAGGGGGCTCTGAAAAACTGTTTTTT

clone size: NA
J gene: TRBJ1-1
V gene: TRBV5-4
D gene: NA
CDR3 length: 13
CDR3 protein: CASSYDWNTEAFF
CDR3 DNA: TGTGCCAGCAGCTATGACTGGAACACTGAAGCTTTCTTT

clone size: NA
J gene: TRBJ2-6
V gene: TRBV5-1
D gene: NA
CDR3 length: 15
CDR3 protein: CASSLDRAGANVLTF
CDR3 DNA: TGCGCCAGCAGCTTGGACAGGGCTGGGGCCAACGTCCTGACTTTC

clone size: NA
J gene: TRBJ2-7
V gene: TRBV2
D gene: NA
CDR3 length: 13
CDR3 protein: CASTGGFSYEQYF
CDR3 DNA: TGTGCCAGCACTGGGGGGTTCTCCTACGAGCAGTACTTC

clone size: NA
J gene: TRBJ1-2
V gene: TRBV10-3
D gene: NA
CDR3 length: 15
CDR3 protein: CAISESGGSNYGYTF
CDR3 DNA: TGTGCCATCAGTGAGTCGGGAGGGTCCAACTATGGCTACACCTTC

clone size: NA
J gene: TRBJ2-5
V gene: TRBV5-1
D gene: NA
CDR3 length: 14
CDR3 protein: CASSGGTSREAQYF
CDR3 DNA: TGCGCCAGCAGCGGAGGGACTTCAAGAGAGGCCCAGTACTTC

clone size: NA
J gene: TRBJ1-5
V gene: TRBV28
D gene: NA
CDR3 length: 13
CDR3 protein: CASSFGINQPQHF
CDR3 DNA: TGTGCCAGCAGTTTTGGGATCAATCAGCCCCAGCATTTT

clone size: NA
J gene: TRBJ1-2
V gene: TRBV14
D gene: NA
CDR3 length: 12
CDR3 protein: CASSQSNYGYTF
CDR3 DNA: TGTGCCAGCAGCCAATCTAACTATGGCTACACCTTC

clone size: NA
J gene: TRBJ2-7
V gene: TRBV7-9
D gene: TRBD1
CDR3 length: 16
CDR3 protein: CASSFTGTGNPYEQYF
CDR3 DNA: TGTGCCAGCAGCTTCACTGGGACAGGGAACCCCTACGAGCAGTACTTC

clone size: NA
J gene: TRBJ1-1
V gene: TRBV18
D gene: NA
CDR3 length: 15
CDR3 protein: CASSPPGQPGTEAFF
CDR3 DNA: TGTGCCAGCTCACCACCAGGACAGCCTGGGACTGAAGCTTTCTTT

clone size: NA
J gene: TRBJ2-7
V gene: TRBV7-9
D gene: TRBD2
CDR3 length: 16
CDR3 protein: CASSKRLAGGGYEQYF
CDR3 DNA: TGTGCCAGCAGCAAAAGGCTAGCGGGGGGCGGCTACGAGCAGTACTTC

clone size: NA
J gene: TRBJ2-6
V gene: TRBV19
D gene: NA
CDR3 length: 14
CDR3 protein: CASRNSAGANVLTF
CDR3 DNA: TGTGCCAGCAGAAACAGTGCGGGGGCCAACGTCCTGACTTTC

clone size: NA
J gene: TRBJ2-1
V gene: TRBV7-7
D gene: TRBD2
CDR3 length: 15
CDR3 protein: CASSRGTSGSDEQFF
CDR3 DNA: TGTGCCAGCAGCCGAGGGACTAGCGGGAGTGATGAGCAGTTCTTC

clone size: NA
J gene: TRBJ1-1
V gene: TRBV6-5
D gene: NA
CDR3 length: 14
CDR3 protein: CASSYELRNTEAFF
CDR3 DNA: TGTGCCAGCAGTTACGAGCTCCGGAACACTGAAGCTTTCTTT

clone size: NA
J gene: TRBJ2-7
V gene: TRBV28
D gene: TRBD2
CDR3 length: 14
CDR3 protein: CASSLASGYYEQYF
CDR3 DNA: TGTGCCAGCAGTTTAGCTAGCGGTTACTACGAGCAGTACTTC

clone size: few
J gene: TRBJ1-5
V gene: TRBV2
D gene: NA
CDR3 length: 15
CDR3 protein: CASSEWDTSNQPQHF
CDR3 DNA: TGTGCCAGCAGTGAATGGGACACTAGCAATCAGCCCCAGCATTTT

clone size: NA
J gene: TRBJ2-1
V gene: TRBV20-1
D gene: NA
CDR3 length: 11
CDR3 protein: CGWRRHNEQFF
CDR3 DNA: TGCGGTTGGAGACGCCACAATGAGCAGTTCTTC

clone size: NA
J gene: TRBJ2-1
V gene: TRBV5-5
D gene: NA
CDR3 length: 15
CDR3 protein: CASSWGDSGANEQFF
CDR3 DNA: TGTGCCAGCAGCTGGGGAGATAGCGGAGCCAATGAGCAGTTCTTC

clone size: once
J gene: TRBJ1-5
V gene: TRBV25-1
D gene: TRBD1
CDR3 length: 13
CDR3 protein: CASSGGTGQPQHF
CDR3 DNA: TGTGCCAGCAGTGGAGGGACAGGTCAGCCCCAGCATTTT

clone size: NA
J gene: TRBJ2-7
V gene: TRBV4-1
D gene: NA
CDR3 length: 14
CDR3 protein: CASSQELDGYEQYF
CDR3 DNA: TGCGCCAGCAGCCAAGAGCTGGACGGCTACGAGCAGTACTTC

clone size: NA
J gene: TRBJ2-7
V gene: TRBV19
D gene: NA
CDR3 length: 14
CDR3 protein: CATRPAGLYAEQYF
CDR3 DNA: TGTGCCACCCGACCCGCGGGGCTATACGCCGAGCAGTACTTC

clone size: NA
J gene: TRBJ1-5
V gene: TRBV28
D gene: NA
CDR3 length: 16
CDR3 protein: CASSLGSGGSNQPQHF
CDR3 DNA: TGTGCCAGCAGTTTGGGGTCCGGGGGAAGCAATCAGCCCCAGCATTTT

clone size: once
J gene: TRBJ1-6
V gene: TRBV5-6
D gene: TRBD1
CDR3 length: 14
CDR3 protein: CASSLAGGTSPLHF
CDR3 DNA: TGTGCCAGCAGCTTGGCAGGGGGTACTTCACCCCTCCACTTT

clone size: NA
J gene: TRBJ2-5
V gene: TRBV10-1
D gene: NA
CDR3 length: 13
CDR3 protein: CASSGQTSGTQYF
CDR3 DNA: TGCGCCAGCAGCGGACAGACCTCGGGGACCCAGTACTTC

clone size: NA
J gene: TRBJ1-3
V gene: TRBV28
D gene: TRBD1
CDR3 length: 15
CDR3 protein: CASSLTGGSGNTIYF
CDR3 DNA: TGTGCCAGCAGCCTTACAGGGGGCTCTGGAAACACCATATATTTT

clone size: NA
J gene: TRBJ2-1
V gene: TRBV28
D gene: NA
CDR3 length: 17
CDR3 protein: CASSASRPTSSYNEQFF
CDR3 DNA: TGTGCCAGCAGCGCTAGCCGCCCTACCAGCTCCTACAATGAGCAGTTCTTC

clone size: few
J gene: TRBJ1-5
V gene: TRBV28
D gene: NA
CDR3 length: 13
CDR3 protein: CASRGFSNQPQHF
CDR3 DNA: TGTGCCAGCAGGGGTTTTAGCAATCAGCCCCAGCATTTT

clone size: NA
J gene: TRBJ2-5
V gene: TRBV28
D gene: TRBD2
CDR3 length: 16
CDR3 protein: CASSPGASGEGETQYF
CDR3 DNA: TGTGCCAGCAGCCCCGGGGCTAGCGGGGAAGGAGAGACCCAGTACTTC

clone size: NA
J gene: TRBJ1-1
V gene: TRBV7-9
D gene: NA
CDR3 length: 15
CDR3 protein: CASSLGTGRNTEAFF
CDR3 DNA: TGTGCCAGCAGCTTAGGCACGGGCAGGAACACTGAAGCTTTCTTT

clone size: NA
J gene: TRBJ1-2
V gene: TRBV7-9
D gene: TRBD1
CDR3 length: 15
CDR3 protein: CASSPGTGQTYRYTF
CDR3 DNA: TGTGCCAGCAGCCCAGGGACAGGTCAAACCTATCGCTACACCTTC

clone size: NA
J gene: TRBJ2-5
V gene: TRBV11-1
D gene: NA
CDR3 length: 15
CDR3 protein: CASKPTVGSQETQYF
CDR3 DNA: TGTGCCAGCAAACCCACGGTGGGCTCCCAAGAGACCCAGTACTTC

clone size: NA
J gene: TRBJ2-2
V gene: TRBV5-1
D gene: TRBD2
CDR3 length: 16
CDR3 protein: CASSYSGGDFTGELFF
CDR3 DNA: TGCGCCAGCAGCTATAGCGGGGGGGACTTCACCGGGGAGCTGTTTTTT

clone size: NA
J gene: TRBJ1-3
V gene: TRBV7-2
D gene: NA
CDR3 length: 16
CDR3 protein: CASSPMGEFSGNTIYF
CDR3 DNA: TGTGCCAGCAGTCCCATGGGGGAGTTCTCTGGAAACACCATATATTTT

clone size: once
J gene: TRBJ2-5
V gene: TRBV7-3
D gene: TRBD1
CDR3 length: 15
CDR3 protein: CASSANHRDRGTQYF
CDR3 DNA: TGTGCCAGCAGCGCGAACCATAGGGACAGGGGGACCCAGTACTTC

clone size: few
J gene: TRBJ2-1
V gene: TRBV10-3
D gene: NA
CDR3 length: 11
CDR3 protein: CAISLDNEQFF
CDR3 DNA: TGTGCCATCAGCCTAGACAATGAGCAGTTCTTC

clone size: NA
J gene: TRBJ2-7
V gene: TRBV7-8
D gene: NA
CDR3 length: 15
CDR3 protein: CASSLVGEVAYEQYF
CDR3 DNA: TGTGCCAGCAGCTTAGTGGGCGAAGTCGCCTACGAGCAGTACTTC

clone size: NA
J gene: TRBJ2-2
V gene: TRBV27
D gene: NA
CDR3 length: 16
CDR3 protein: CASRPKDPTNTGELFF
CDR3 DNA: TGTGCCAGCCGACCAAAGGACCCAACGAACACCGGGGAGCTGTTTTTT